A single sample gave rise to the 30 T cell receptor beta chains below, sequenced in a study of prognosis after radiotherapy for stage I lung cancer (dated by TCRdb to the early 2020s). The sample was run on an Illumina HiSeq 3000. Two rounds of multiplex PCR were used to amplify the TCR beta CDR3 region from genomic DNA. The first PCR round used primers specific to each TRBV and TRBJ gene, with sequences filed in Chinese patent CN105087789A. The raw public data were reprocessed by TCRdb itself: fastp quality trimming at Q25, MiXCR clonotype calling, in-frame beta chains only. Under each unique CDR3 protein, matching rows form one entry showing the most common genes and DNA. The sample contains approximately 30,000 distinct CDR3 sequences, roughly 31% of them found a single time. About an eighth of the sample is held by the ten biggest clonotypes. The sequencing used PBMCs, collected before or after stereotactic body radiation therapy (not recorded which). Receptor source: a donor at least 50 years old with non-small cell lung cancer.

This clonotype was recorded many times. This chain connects TRBV5-1 to TRBJ2-3, with a weak D call TRBD1 (5 bases). The CDR3 loop spans 13 amino acids. Trimming removed 0 bases from V and 15 bases from J, with 17 bases in between. CDR1 and CDR2 (germline): SGHRS, YFSETQ. Here the CDR3 DNA reads TGCGCCAGCAGCTTGGGTGGCGACAGCCTCACTTATTTT. This encodes CASSLGGDSLTYF.

This clonotype has a count of ten or more. V gene TRBV11-2 combines with J gene TRBJ1-1; maybe TRBD1 (5 bases). The V and J ends lost 5 bases and 1 base respectively, with 17 bases between them. Looked up from germline, CDR1 is SGHAT and CDR2 is FQNNGV. This CDR3 contains 16 residues. The DNA for the CDR3 is TGTGCCAGCAGCCAAATAGGGAACGGGGCGAACACTGAAGCTTTCTTT. This sequence encodes CASSQIGNGANTEAFF.

This clonotype was seen at least ten times. Written as DNA, the CDR3 is TGTGCCAGCAGCCAAGTTAGACTAGCGGGAGCCACAGATACGCAGTATTTT. Its translation: CASSQVRLAGATDTQYF. This sequence joins TRBV3-1 and TRBJ2-3; TRBD2 aligns across 12 bases. V was pared by 1 base and J by 2 bases, with 4 bases of the junction left unmatched. Germline V gives CDR1 LGHDT, CDR2 YNNKEL (reference sequence). There are 17 residues in the CDR3.

V usage is TRBV28 and J usage is TRBJ1-6; no definite D call. Germline V gene data show CDR1 as MDHEN and CDR2 as SYDVKM. The V and J ends lost 3 bases and 6 bases respectively, with 9 bases between them. The CDR3 has 14 residues. The CDR3 region is CASSFFTINSPLHF. DNA for the CDR3: TGTGCCAGCAGTTTTTTTACGATTAATTCACCCCTCCACTTT.

The chain links TRBV3-1 to TRBJ2-7, with D possibly matching TRBD1 (6 bases). V gave up 2 bases and J gave up 2 bases, with 10 bases separating them. Germline V gene data show CDR1 as LGHDT and CDR2 as YNNKEL (reference sequence). The CDR3 has 14 amino acids. The CDR3 nucleotides are TGTGCCAGCAGCCAATCGGGACACGCCTACGAGCAGTACTTC. It yields the protein CASSQSGHAYEQYF.

This clonotype was counted only a few times. It may be a read error: a sequence one base away is much more abundant. CDR3 coding DNA: TGTGCCAGCAGAGACCCGCTTTCTGGCTACACCTTC. Protein: CASRDPLSGYTF. The rearrangement uses TRBV9 and TRBJ1-2, with unresolved D. The CDR3 is 12 amino acids. The germline V gene encodes CDR1 SGDLS and CDR2 YYNGEE. V was trimmed by 5 bases and J by 7 bases, leaving 12 bases between them.

This clonotype has a count of ten or more. V usage is TRBV5-8 and J usage is TRBJ2-1; 8 bases fit TRBD1. Germline V gives CDR1 SGHTS, CDR2 YDEGEE. The CDR3 contains 13 residues. V was pared by 7 bases and J by 4 bases, with 4 bases of the junction left unmatched. CDR3 residues: CASGTGVYNEQFF. In DNA, the CDR3 is TGTGCCAGCGGGACAGGAGTGTACAATGAGCAGTTCTTC.

The rearrangement joins TRBV5-1 to TRBJ1-1; 10 nucleotides agree with TRBD1. This CDR3 spans 16 amino acids. V dropped 0 bases and J dropped 0; count of bases not matched to a gene: 2. CDR1 is SGHRS and CDR2 is YFSETQ in the germline V gene. The DNA for the CDR3 is TGCGCCAGCAGCTTGGGGGACAGGGGAATGAACACTGAAGCTTTCTTT. It yields the protein CASSLGDRGMNTEAFF.

The V and J genes are TRBV29-1 and TRBJ2-5; no firm D call. Germline V lookup: CDR1 SQVTM, CDR2 ANQGSEA. Trimming pared 6 bases from V and 4 bases from J, leaving 9 bases between. The CDR3 runs 11 residues. The CDR3 nucleotides read TGCAGCGTCCCCTCAGGAGAGACCCAGTACTTC. This translates into CSVPSGETQYF.

The chain links TRBV2 to TRBJ1-2; no clear D gene. The V gene lost 1 base and the J gene lost 4 bases, with 1 base spanning the gap. The CDR3 sequence is 11 residues long. CDR1 SNHLY and CDR2 FYNNEI come from the germline V gene. The CDR3 reads CASSEGYGYTF. CDR3 sequence (DNA): TGTGCCAGCAGTGAAGGCTATGGCTACACCTTC.

This clonotype has a count of ten or more. The chain uses TRBV10-3 and TRBJ2-7; 7 nucleotides match TRBD1. V gave up 10 bases and J gave up 2 bases; unmatched junction bases: 8. Per germline, CDR1 ENHRY and CDR2 SYGVKD. CDR3 length equals 13 residues. CDR3 residues: CANAGGRAYEQYF. The CDR3 DNA follows: TGTGCCAACGCAGGGGGTAGGGCCTACGAGCAGTACTTC.

The sample holds many counts of this clonotype. V gene TRBV28 combines with J gene TRBJ1-2; no definite D call. The germline V gene encodes CDR1 MDHEN and CDR2 SYDVKM. The CDR3 length is 13 residues. The V and J ends lost 7 bases and 4 bases respectively, with 13 bases between them. The CDR3 region is CASKPIGSYGYTF. CDR3 nucleotide sequence: TGTGCCAGCAAACCCATCGGGAGCTATGGCTACACCTTC.

This clonotype has ten or more counts. CDR3 protein: CASRYRVGETQYF. The CDR3 DNA follows: TGTGCCAGCAGGTACAGGGTGGGTGAGACCCAGTACTTC. The chain is built from TRBV6-5 and TRBJ2-5, with D maybe TRBD1 (6 bases). Germline CDR1 and CDR2: MNHEY and SVGAGI. Trimming left V 6 bases short and J 5 bases short, with 13 bases between. This CDR3 is built from 13 residues.

CDR3 amino acids: CSALSGEMNTEAFF. The CDR3 nucleotides are TGCAGTGCTCTGTCCGGGGAAATGAACACTGAAGCTTTCTTT. The V gene is TRBV20-1, the J gene TRBJ1-1; no definite D call. Germline CDR1 DFQATT, CDR2 SNEGSKA (reference sequence). This CDR3 is built from 14 residues. The V and J ends lost 5 bases and 0 bases respectively, with 13 bases between them.

This clonotype was picked up many times. The chain combines TRBV2 with TRBJ2-7; D is uncertain. The CDR3 is 13 residues long. Looked up from germline, CDR1 is SNHLY and CDR2 is FYNNEI. V lost 1 base and J 3 bases, leaving 7 bases between the germline ends. Here the CDR3 reads CASSEGAVYEQYF. The DNA of the CDR3 is TGTGCCAGCAGTGAAGGGGCAGTCTACGAGCAGTACTTC. The full variable domain, with the rest looked up from reference TRBV2 and TRBJ2-7, is EPEVTQTPSHQVTQMGQEVILRCVPISNHLYFYWYRQILGQKVEFLVSFYNNEISEKSEIFDDQFSVERPDGSNFTLKIRSTKLEDSAMYFCASSEGAVYEQYFGPGTRLTVT.

In regard to this clonotype: One end of the junction fails to match germline, which may point to a read error. The V call is TRBV6-5, the J call TRBJ1-2; D remains unclear. The germline V gene encodes CDR1 MNHEY and CDR2 SVGAGI. This CDR3 contains 17 residues. CDR3 residues: CAGSYFGYSLANYGYTF. The CDR3 bases are TGTGCCGGCAGTTACTTCGGATACAGTTTAGCTAACTATGGCTACACCTTC.

This sequence joins TRBV27 and TRBJ2-2; 9 nucleotides line up with TRBD2. J lost 4 bases, V lost 4 bases, and 7 bases had no gene match. This CDR3 contains 16 residues. Germline CDR1 MNHEY, CDR2 SMNVEV (reference sequence). CDR3 amino acids: CASSSVAGAGTGELFF. In DNA form, the CDR3 reads TGTGCCAGCAGTTCAGTAGCGGGAGCGGGCACCGGGGAGCTGTTTTTT.

The table lists this clonotype with many counts. This chain connects TRBV19 to TRBJ1-5, with TRBD1 as a possible D gene (5 bases). Germline V gene lookup returns CDR1 LNHDA and CDR2 SQIVND (reference sequence). There are 13 residues in the CDR3. The germline V and J ends were trimmed by 7 bases and 1 base, with 8 bases remaining between them. The CDR3 spells CASTGSSNQPQHF. DNA for the CDR3: TGTGCCAGTACAGGGAGCAGCAATCAGCCCCAGCATTTT. Combining the CDR3 with reference TRBV19 and TRBJ1-5 gives the whole variable domain DGGITQSPKYLFRKEGQNVTLSCEQNLNHDAMYWYRQDPGQGLRLIYYSQIVNDFQKGDIAEGYSVSREKKESFPLTVTSAQKNPTAFYLCASTGSSNQPQHFGDGTRLSIL.

This clonotype was picked up one time. This sequence joins TRBV6-1 and TRBJ2-3; 7 nucleotides line up with TRBD2. CDR1 is MNHNS, CDR2 SASEGT, per germline. The CDR3 has 17 amino acids. With V trimmed by 4 bases and J by 2 bases, 12 bases remained unmatched. The CDR3 region has the DNA TGTGCCAGCAGTGGGCACGCTAACGGGGGGTTCACAGATACGCAGTATTTT. Translating gives CASSGHANGGFTDTQYF.

J is TRBJ2-5 and V is TRBV27, with 9 bases aligning to TRBD1. J gave up 7 bases and V 2 bases, and 2 bases lay outside the gene matches. CDR1 is MNHEY and CDR2 is SMNVEV in the germline V gene (reference sequence). The CDR3 consists of 13 residues. CDR3 sequence (DNA): TGTGCCAGCAGTTTAGCGACAGGGGGGACCCAGTACTTC. It is translated as CASSLATGGTQYF.

This clonotype was observed many times. The rearrangement joins TRBV4-2 to TRBJ2-7, with TRBD2 as a possible D gene (7 bases). Trimming pared 1 base from V and 7 bases from J, leaving 20 bases between. There are 16 residues in the CDR3. CDR1 LGHNA and CDR2 YNFKEQ come from the germline V gene. The CDR3 reads CASSQGRGAGAGEQYF. The CDR3 nucleotides read TGTGCCAGCAGCCAAGGACGTGGTGCGGGGGCGGGGGAGCAGTACTTC.

The count of this clonotype is one. Since a much larger clone is just one base distant, this may be a read error. The chain has TRBV5-1 and TRBJ2-5; no definite D call. CDR1 is SGHRS and CDR2 is YFSETQ in the germline V gene. The CDR3 contains 14 residues. The CDR3 nucleotides read TGCGCCAGCAGCTTAGGCAATGCTCAAGAGAACCAGTACTTC. Protein: CASSLGNAQENQYF.

This clonotype has at least ten counts. The rearrangement uses TRBV15 and TRBJ2-1; D is uncertain. CDR1 is LNHNV, CDR2 YYDKDF, per germline (reference sequence). The CDR3 sequence is 12 residues long. The V end was cut by 1 base, the J end by 10 bases, with 8 bases between. In DNA, the CDR3 is TGTGCCACCAGCAGAGTGGGTACCGAGCAGTTCTTC. Protein product: CATSRVGTEQFF.

This clonotype was seen at least ten times. The chain is built from TRBV27 and TRBJ1-2; D unclear. Germline assignment: CDR1 MNHEY and CDR2 SMNVEV (reference sequence). V lost 0 bases to trimming and J lost 8 bases, with 10 bases between them. The CDR3 totals 13 residues. This chain's CDR3 is CASSLSFENGYTF. The CDR3 DNA reads TGTGCCAGCAGTTTATCGTTTGAGAACGGCTACACCTTC.

V and J are TRBV5-1 and TRBJ2-5; 8 bases are shared with TRBD2. CDR3 length: 16 residues. CDR1 SGHRS and CDR2 YFSETQ come from the germline V gene. The junction had 12 bases not matched to a gene; V was cut back by 4 bases and J by 4 bases. CDR3 region: CASSPTPGRGGETQYF. In DNA form, the CDR3 reads TGCGCCAGCAGCCCAACCCCCGGGAGGGGTGGAGAGACCCAGTACTTC.

This clonotype has at least ten counts. The chain joins TRBV11-2 to TRBJ1-5; D ambiguous. The V end was cut by 1 base, the J end by 9 bases, with 13 bases between. Germline values: CDR1 SGHAT, CDR2 FQNNGV. The CDR3 covers 14 residues. The CDR3 loop reads CASSLGLMGSPQHF. DNA for the CDR3: TGTGCCAGCAGCTTAGGCCTCATGGGGTCGCCCCAGCATTTT.

By sample share, this clonotype is medium-sized (0.01 to 0.1%). The gene calls are TRBV30 and TRBJ1-6, with a possible D match to TRBD1 (5 bases). This CDR3 contains 16 residues. The V gene's germline CDR1 is GTSNPN and CDR2 SVGIG (reference sequence). The ends were cut back, 6 bases at V and 3 bases at J, with 18 bases in the middle. CDR3 residues: CACSWPGRSYNSPLHF. The CDR3 DNA is TGTGCCTGCTCCTGGCCAGGGCGAAGCTATAATTCACCCCTCCACTTT.

This clonotype is categorized as medium-sized. The rearrangement links TRBV9 to TRBJ2-3; 9 nucleotides match TRBD2. Germline V lookup: CDR1 SGDLS, CDR2 YYNGEE. CDR3 length equals 16 residues. Trimming at V came to 1 base and at J to 2 bases, leaving 5 bases not matched to a gene. CDR3 sequence (DNA): TGTGCCAGCAGCGTAAGCCTAGCGGGGACCACAGATACGCAGTATTTT. This codes for CASSVSLAGTTDTQYF.

This clonotype was recorded many times. As DNA, the CDR3 is TGTGCCAGCAGTGAAGAGATGGGGCGCTTTTACGAGCAGTACTTC. Amino acid sequence: CASSEEMGRFYEQYF. The rearrangement uses TRBV2 and TRBJ2-7; maybe TRBD1 (5 bases). The CDR3 runs to 15 residues. Trimming stripped 1 base from V and 4 bases from J, with 14 bases between. CDR1 is SNHLY and CDR2 is FYNNEI in the germline V gene.

This clonotype was counted many times. This chain uses TRBV4-2 with TRBJ2-7, with D hard to call. V gave up 1 base and J gave up 4 bases, with 5 bases separating them. There are 12 residues in the CDR3. Germline V gene data show CDR1 as LGHNA and CDR2 as YNFKEQ. The CDR3 here is CASSQGQYEQYF. The CDR3 DNA follows: TGTGCCAGCAGCCAAGGTCAGTACGAGCAGTACTTC.